Listed below are T cell receptor beta chains from one sample, sequenced in a study of blood T cell repertoires in COVID-19. Repertoires were generated with immunoSEQ multiplex PCR, while TCRdb's copy carries only in-frame clones and drops some. The repertoire has tens of thousands of clones, around 89% of them found once; the top ten carry approximately 2.9%. What was sequenced was peripheral blood. All receptors come from a man aged 50-60 years with acute or convalescent COVID-19. Each CDR3 is given with its conserved first and last residue. D genes are given only for firm matches. Not every row has a clone size; where given, it reads once, few, many or a size class.

size,J,D,V,DNA,CDR3
NA,TRBJ1-1,NA,TRBV12-3/TRBV12-4,TGTGCCAGCAGTTTGAGGCCCCGCACTGAAGCTTTCTTT,CASSLRPRTEAFF
NA,TRBJ1-6,NA,TRBV9,TGTGCCAGCAGCATAACTCCTGAGAATTCACCCCTCCACTTT,CASSITPENSPLHF
NA,TRBJ1-5,TRBD1,TRBV10-1,TGCGCCAGCAGGGAAGGGACAGGGCATAGCAATCAGCCCCAGCATTTT,CASREGTGHSNQPQHF
NA,TRBJ1-5,NA,TRBV18,TGTGCCAGCTCACCACAGGGGGGGGCCGGGGGCAATCAGCCCCAGCATTTT,CASSPQGGAGGNQPQHF
NA,TRBJ2-6,NA,TRBV5-1,TGCGCCAGCAGCTTGGTTTCGGGGTATGGGGCCAACGTCCTGACTTTC,CASSLVSGYGANVLTF
NA,TRBJ1-5,NA,TRBV30,TGTGCCTGGAGTGTACGGGGGAATCAGCCCCAGCATTTT,CAWSVRGNQPQHF
NA,TRBJ1-3,NA,TRBV5-6,TGTGCCAGCAGCTTGCGGGTGGCAGACCTCTCTGGAAACACCATATATTTT,CASSLRVADLSGNTIYF
NA,TRBJ1-5,NA,TRBV5-4,TGTGCCAGCAGTCAAGGGGGTTTGGGGAGCAATCAGCCCCAGCATTTT,CASSQGGLGSNQPQHF
NA,TRBJ1-5,NA,TRBV28,TGTGCCAGCAGTTCGCAACGGGGTAGCAATCAGCCCCAGCATTTT,CASSSQRGSNQPQHF
once,TRBJ2-3,NA,TRBV7-9,TGTGCCAGCAGCCCAGGACAGATGCCTAGCACAGATACGCAGTATTTT,CASSPGQMPSTDTQYF
NA,TRBJ1-4,NA,TRBV15,TGTGCCACCAGCAGAGATGCCCAGGCCCTCGTGTTTTTT,CATSRDAQALVFF
few,TRBJ2-2,NA,TRBV24-1,TGTGCCACCAGTGAGTTCGCGAACACCGGGGAGCTGTTTTTT,CATSEFANTGELFF
NA,TRBJ2-1,NA,TRBV5-1,TGCGCCAGCAGCTTCGAAGGGAGCTCCTACAATGAGCAGTTCTTC,CASSFEGSSYNEQFF
NA,TRBJ2-1,TRBD1,TRBV11-2,TGTGCCAGCAGCGTTGGGACAGGGTTGAATGAGCAGTTCTTC,CASSVGTGLNEQFF